Listed here are 16 T cell receptor beta chains from one sample, sequenced in a study of CD8 T cells in ankylosing spondylitis. Via MiXCR, TCRdb re-called the 5' RACE reads, giving one row per CDR3 protein. Seen here are approximately 240,000 distinct CDR3 sequences, 20% to 30% observed once, and the top ten hold around 0.64%. Sequences were obtained from blood, either unsorted or a sorted T cell fraction (not recorded which). Receptors were obtained from a male donor with ankylosing spondylitis or in good health (not recorded which).

This clonotype showed up many times. The CDR3: CSARGGDGYTF. Written as DNA, the CDR3 is TGCAGTGCTAGAGGGGGGGATGGCTACACCTTC. The rearrangement links TRBV20-1 to TRBJ1-2, with D possibly being TRBD1 (5 bases). The CDR3 contains 11 residues. V dropped 1 base and J dropped 6 bases, with 6 bases sitting between them. Per germline, CDR1 DFQATT and CDR2 SNEGSKA (reference sequence).

This rearrangement joins TRBV6-1 to TRBJ1-5, with D possibly TRBD1 on 5 matching bases. Germline V gives CDR1 MNHNS, CDR2 SASEGT. V was cut by 3 bases and J by 2 bases, with 17 bases left in between. The CDR3 consists of 17 residues. The CDR3, as DNA: TGTGCCAGCAGTGACACCTCCAGGGCCGTTGGCAATCAGCCCCAGCATTTT. It yields the protein CASSDTSRAVGNQPQHF.

This clonotype was observed at least ten times. V and J are TRBV28 and TRBJ2-3; D not resolved. V lost 6 bases, J lost 13 bases, and 17 bases lay in between. CDR1 is MDHEN and CDR2 is SYDVKM in the germline V gene. The CDR3 covers 12 residues. The CDR3 is CASSLLTTGEYF. Here the CDR3 DNA reads TGTGCCAGCAGCCTCTTAACTACCGGCGAGTATTTT.

This clonotype has at least ten counts. V is TRBV12-3 or TRBV12-4 and J is TRBJ2-1, with a tentative D call TRBD1 (5 bases). The V end lost 6 bases, the J end lost 6 bases, and 18 bases lay between the germline ends. The CDR3 sequence is 15 residues long. The DNA for the CDR3 is TGTGCCAGCAGGCGAGACAGCTGGTTCTCCAATGAGCAGTTCTTC. Encoded protein: CASRRDSWFSNEQFF.

In its sample, this clonotype was seen many times. This chain connects TRBV29-1 to TRBJ2-3; no clear D gene. Germline CDR1 and CDR2: SQVTM and ANQGSEA. CDR3 size: 11 residues. Trimming took off 6 bases at V and 6 bases at J, with 10 bases between the two ends. As DNA, the CDR3 is TGCAGCGTGATCACAGATGATACGCAGTATTTT. Amino acid sequence: CSVITDDTQYF.

The chain has TRBV7-8 and TRBJ1-1, with D uncertain. This CDR3 is built from 14 residues. Germline loops: CDR1 SGHVS, CDR2 FQNEAQ. V was pared by 5 bases and J by 0 bases, with 10 bases between. The CDR3 DNA reads TGTGCCAGCAGCCAGACGATCATGAACACTGAAGCTTTCTTT. Translation: CASSQTIMNTEAFF. Filled out from reference TRBV7-8 and TRBJ1-1, the complete variable domain reads GAGVSQSPRYKVAKRGQDVALRCDPISGHVSLFWYQQALGQGPEFLTYFQNEAQLDKSGLPSDRFFAERPEGSVSTLKIQRTQQEDSAVYLCASSQTIMNTEAFFGQGTRLTVV.

The J gene is TRBJ1-6, the V gene TRBV6-5; unclear D gene. The CDR3 sequence is 14 residues long. Between the trimmed V and J ends, which lost 4 bases and 7 bases, there was a span of 11 bases. The germline V gene encodes CDR1 MNHEY and CDR2 SVGAGI. CDR3 sequence reads: CASSFGPTNSPLHF. DNA for the CDR3: TGTGCCAGCAGTTTCGGGCCAACAAATTCACCCCTCCACTTT.

The rearrangement joins TRBV12-3 or TRBV12-4 to TRBJ2-1; D gene ambiguous. V lost 5 bases and J lost 9, with 14 bases in between. The CDR3 totals 13 residues. CDR3 loop: CASSPRTVSEQFF. CDR3 bases: TGTGCCAGCAGTCCCCGGACGGTGAGTGAGCAGTTCTTC.

The J gene is TRBJ2-1, the V gene TRBV9; 10 bases line up with TRBD1. CDR1 SGDLS and CDR2 YYNGEE come from the germline V gene. The V segment lost 4 bases and the J segment 3 bases; nucleotides outside the gene matches: 4. CDR3 length: 15 residues. CDR3 in amino acids: CASSPRTGGYNEQFF. The CDR3 DNA reads as TGTGCCAGCAGCCCACGGACAGGGGGCTACAATGAGCAGTTCTTC.

The CDR3 here is CASSFGSPYSYEQYF. CDR3 DNA sequence: TGTGCCAGCAGCTTCGGGTCTCCCTACTCCTACGAGCAGTACTTC. The chain uses TRBV7-2 and TRBJ2-7; no firm D call. Trimming took 3 bases from V and 0 from J, leaving 12 bases between them. CDR3 length: 15 residues. Germline-derived CDR1 and CDR2 are SGHTA and FQGNSA.

A few counts support this clonotype. This chain connects TRBV29-1 to TRBJ1-2, with 7 nucleotides matching TRBD1. This CDR3 has 14 amino acids. V shed 4 bases and J 2 bases; nucleotides not matched to a gene: 7. Looked up from germline, CDR1 is SQVTM and CDR2 is ANQGSEA. CDR3 region: CSVVLLQGNYGYTF. Written as DNA, the CDR3 is TGCAGCGTTGTTCTCTTACAGGGGAACTATGGCTACACCTTC.

This clonotype was seen ten or more times. J is TRBJ2-1 and V is TRBV4-2; D might be TRBD2 (5 bases). Trimming took off 4 bases at V and 15 bases at J, with 19 bases between the two ends. This CDR3 is built from 13 residues. CDR1 and CDR2 (germline): LGHNA, YNFKEQ. CDR3 loop: CASSRETLAGRFF. The CDR3 nucleotides are TGTGCCAGCAGCCGAGAGACCCTCGCGGGTCGGTTCTTC.

This clonotype has more than one count but fewer than ten. This chain uses TRBV7-9 with TRBJ1-3; D gene unclear. CDR1 and CDR2 (germline): SEHNR, FQNEAQ (reference sequence). The CDR3 covers 17 residues. V dropped 2 bases and J dropped 3 bases, with 17 bases sitting between them. The DNA for the CDR3 is TGTGCCAGCAGCTTAACGGTCCGGGGAATAAGTGGAAACACCATATATTTT. Translating it yields CASSLTVRGISGNTIYF.

This clonotype was observed many times. The chain recombines TRBV4-2 with TRBJ1-6; D is unresolved. The V gene lost 1 base and the J gene lost 5 bases, with 9 bases spanning the gap. Germline V gene data show CDR1 as LGHNA and CDR2 as YNFKEQ. CDR3 size: 15 residues. The CDR3 DNA sequence: TGTGCCAGCAGCCAAGTAGACCGTGATAATTCACCCCTCCACTTT. It codes for CASSQVDRDNSPLHF.

This clonotype was picked up many times. V is TRBV12-3 or TRBV12-4 and J is TRBJ2-5, with a tentative D call TRBD2 (5 bases). This CDR3 comprises 12 residues. V lost 5 bases, J lost 6 bases, and 10 bases lay in between. This chain's CDR3 is CASSRGGQTQYF. CDR3 in DNA: TGTGCCAGCAGTCGGGGTGGGCAGACCCAGTACTTC.

This clonotype was observed at least ten times. The genes are TRBV29-1 and TRBJ2-3, with D tentatively TRBD1 or TRBD2 (6 bases each). The CDR3 has 16 amino acids. V lost 2 bases to trimming and J lost 4 bases, with 19 bases between them. Germline values: CDR1 SQVTM, CDR2 ANQGSEA. The chain's CDR3 is CSVERGYGGGADTQYF. The CDR3 coding sequence is TGCAGCGTTGAACGGGGGTACGGGGGCGGGGCAGATACGCAGTATTTT.